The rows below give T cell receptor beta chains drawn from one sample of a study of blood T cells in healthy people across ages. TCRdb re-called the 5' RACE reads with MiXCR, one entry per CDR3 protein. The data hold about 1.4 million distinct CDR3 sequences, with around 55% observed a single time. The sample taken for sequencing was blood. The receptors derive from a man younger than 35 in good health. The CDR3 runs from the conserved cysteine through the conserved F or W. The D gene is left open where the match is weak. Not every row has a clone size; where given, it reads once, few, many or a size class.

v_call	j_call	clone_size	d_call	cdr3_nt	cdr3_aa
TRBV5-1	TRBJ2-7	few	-	TGCGCCAGCAGCCTGGACCGGATTACCTACAACTACGAGCAGTACTTC	CASSLDRITYNYEQYF
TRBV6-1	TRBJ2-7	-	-	TGTGCCAGCAGCTACGTGGGACTCTACTACGAGCAGTACTTC	CASSYVGLYYEQYF
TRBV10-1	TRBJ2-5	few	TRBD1	TGCGCCAGCACGGCCGGGACAGCAATTCCAGGAGAGACCCAGTACTTC	CASTAGTAIPGETQYF
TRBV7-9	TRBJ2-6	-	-	TGTGCCAGCAGCCTCCAGAACTCTGGGGCCAACGTCCTGACTTTC	CASSLQNSGANVLTF
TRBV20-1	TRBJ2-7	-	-	TGCAGTGCTAGGGTTTATGGAGCAGGGAAATCACACGAGCAGTACTTC	CSARVYGAGKSHEQYF
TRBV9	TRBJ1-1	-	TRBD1	TGTGCCAGCAGCCCACCGGACAGGGGGAAAACTGAAGCTTTCTTT	CASSPPDRGKTEAFF
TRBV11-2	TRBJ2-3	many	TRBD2	TGTGCCAGCAGCTTAGTAGCGGGGGTTACAGATACGCAGTATTTT	CASSLVAGVTDTQYF
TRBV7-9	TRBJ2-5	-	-	TGTGCCAGCAGCTTAAAGGCGGAGGAAGGGACCCAGTACTTC	CASSLKAEEGTQYF
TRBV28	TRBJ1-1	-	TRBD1	TGTGCCAGCAATCCGGTGGACAGGGCGGGAACTGAAGCTTTCTTT	CASNPVDRAGTEAFF
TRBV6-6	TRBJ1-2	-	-	TGTGCCAGCAGTTACCCACAGGGAGGAGGCTACACCTTC	CASSYPQGGGYTF
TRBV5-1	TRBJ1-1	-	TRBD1	TGCGCCAGCAGCACCCGACAGGGGGCGGACACTGAAGCTTTCTTT	CASSTRQGADTEAFF
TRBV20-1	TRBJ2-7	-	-	TGCAGTGCCATAGGGACTTCATACGAGCAGTACTTC	CSAIGTSYEQYF
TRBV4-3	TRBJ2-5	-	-	TGCGCCAGCAGCAACCGGGACGGTGAGACCCAGTACTTC	CASSNRDGETQYF
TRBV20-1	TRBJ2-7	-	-	TGCAGTGCTAGCGAGTCAGGGCACGAGCAGTACTTC	CSASESGHEQYF
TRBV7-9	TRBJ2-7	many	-	TGTGCCAGCAGCCATGACAGCTCCTACGAGCAGTACTTC	CASSHDSSYEQYF
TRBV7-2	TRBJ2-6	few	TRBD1	TGTGCCAGCAGCTTAAGGACAGGGATCGGGGGTACGGGGGCCAACGTCCTGACTTTC	CASSLRTGIGGTGANVLTF
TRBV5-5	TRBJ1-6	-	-	TGTGCCAGCAGCTTGGTTTGGAGCTCCTATAATTCACCCCTCCACTTT	CASSLVWSSYNSPLHF
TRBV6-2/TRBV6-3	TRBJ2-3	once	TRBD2	TGTGCCAGCATTCGTCCCGGGGCGAGCGGGGGTACCGCTGTCACAGATACGCAGTATTTT	CASIRPGASGGTAVTDTQYF
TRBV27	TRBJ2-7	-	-	TGTGCCAGCAGAAGGGCCTCGACAAAGGCTGGTTACGAGCAGTACTTC	CASRRASTKAGYEQYF
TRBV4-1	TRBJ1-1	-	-	TGCGCCAGCAGCAGACAGCCCATGAACACTGAAGCTTTCTTT	CASSRQPMNTEAFF
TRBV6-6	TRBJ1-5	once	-	TGTGCCAGCAGTTACGGTGCGGGGAATCAGCCCCAGCATTTT	CASSYGAGNQPQHF
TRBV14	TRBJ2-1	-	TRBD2	TGTGCCAGCAGCCAAGTGGGAAATAGCGGGAGAACAGGAGGTGAGCAGTTCTTC	CASSQVGNSGRTGGEQFF
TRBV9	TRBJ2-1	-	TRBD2	TGTGCCAGCAGCGTAGGGGTTGCGGGGGGGTCTGGAGAGCAGTTCTTC	CASSVGVAGGSGEQFF
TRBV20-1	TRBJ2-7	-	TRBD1	TGCAGTGCTGGAGCCCCGGGACAGGGGGAGGGTGAGCAGTACTTC	CSAGAPGQGEGEQYF